A selection of T cell receptor beta chains follows, all from one sample in a study of Ad26.COV2.S vaccination and SARS-CoV-2 variants. Method: immunoSEQ multiplex PCR; TCRdb's copy keeps in-frame clones and lacks some. Seen here are 400,000 or so clones, around nine tenths observed once, and the top ten hold approximately 3.7%. The sequenced sample was peripheral blood, obtained in a trial of Ad26.COV2.S vaccine versus placebo. The source is a person aged 18-65 years who received the Ad26.COV2.S COVID-19 vaccine or a placebo. CDR3s leave out the opening cysteine and the closing phenylalanine or tryptophan. Each record gives: clone size, J gene, V gene, CDR3 protein. Size values are once, few and many counts, or a class for expanded clones, and some rows have none.

>-|TRBJ1-1|TRBV6-5
ASSYSRSRETEAF
>once|TRBJ1-5|TRBV19
ASSITGSQPQH
>-|TRBJ2-7|TRBV3-1/TRBV3-2
ASSQRSGLYEQY
>-|TRBJ1-1|TRBV5-1
ASSPREGETEAF
>-|TRBJ2-5|TRBV25-1
ASSEVVSGGQETQY
>-|TRBJ2-7|TRBV18
ASSPRGDSYEQY
>-|TRBJ2-5|TRBV18
ASSLKWTGGFETQY
>-|TRBJ1-4|TRBV5-4
ASSLTHGYLTNEKLF
>-|TRBJ2-7|TRBV6-6
ASSLTGRAYEQY
>-|TRBJ1-2|TRBV4-3
ASSQEASTNYGYT
>-|TRBJ1-1|TRBV7-9
ASSSTPNRGRTEAF
>-|TRBJ1-1|TRBV2
ASRDNMNTEAF
>few|TRBJ2-7|TRBV6-4
ASSSETGNEQY
>-|TRBJ1-5|TRBV7-8
ASSGWTGGAVNQPQH
>-|TRBJ1-4|TRBV19
ATGGGSGEKLF
>once|TRBJ2-3|TRBV2
ASKPGLAGGPDTQY
>-|TRBJ2-3|TRBV5-5
ASSWGPSREADTQY